This paragraph reports one TCR beta chain. No antigen is known for it. Nothing much larger sits one base from this clone, and base qualities are not available. This sample is part of a study of shared clonotypes between healthy human individuals (dated by TCRdb to the early 2020s). About the study as a whole: Three men and a couple of women, aged 18 to 49 years, made up the cohort. The study deeply sequenced blood TCR repertoires of several healthy adults to estimate repertoire size and the extent of clonotype sharing between individuals. For each donor, three plates each were used for CD4 naive and CD4 memory, two plates were used for CD8 naive, and one plate was used for CD8 memory. To increase sequencing depth and limit assay-specific biases, different laboratories used diverse techniques to prepare libraries and sequence TCR repertoires. Each donor's leukapheresis produced roughly between about 0.85 and 10 billion PBMCs. General findings and caveats noted by the study authors: Because the study included a small number of donors, the genetic and exposure-history diversity represented was limited. Compared with non-shared clonotypes, the clonotypes found in all four sorted-subset donors had higher generation probabilities. Based on pairwise subsampling, the degree of clonotype sharing among donors was expected to be affected by sequencing depth. Rarefaction of sorted-subset datasets indicated incomplete sequencing despite the large sequencing depth. When a few donors were compared, the shared fraction of clonotypes was about 5.4% for naive CD4, approximately 3.5% for naive CD8, 2% to 2.5% for memory CD4, and less than 0.5% for memory CD8. Naive subsets generally had larger estimated clonotype richness than memory subsets. Sampling was limited to blood, and TCR repertoires in tissue likely differ from TCR repertoires in blood.

Donors were healthy HIV-negative adults with no recently reported acute infections or vaccinations. All donors were Caucasian adults living in Nashville, Tennessee, USA. CD4+ T cells were enriched by magnetic negative selection, after which naive cells were positively selected on CD45RA and the negative fraction was taken as the memory subset. Blood was collected by leukapheresis, and PBMCs were isolated by Ficoll-Histopaque density gradient centrifugation and then cryopreserved in liquid nitrogen vapor phase. Analytical flow cytometry was used to check the purity and quantity of every magnetically sorted T cell population. Genomic DNA was isolated from each sorted fraction and quantified by UV absorbance on a Nanodrop 2000c. Using the deep immunoSEQ assay, multiplex PCR amplified TCR CDR3 regions from genomic DNA. Extracted genomic DNA from each cell subset was distributed evenly across all wells of several immunoSEQ 96-well plates, and each plate was treated as a replicate. Each replicate PCR for sorted subsets received around 200 ng genomic DNA, equal to some 32,000 T cell genomes. The purified libraries were quantified using a Qubit 3.0 fluorometer, sized with a Bioanalyzer 2100, and then quantified again using the KAPA Library Quantification kit. Every immunoSEQ 96-well plate was sequenced on a dedicated single-read 150-cycle Illumina NextSeq 550 flow cell. For the original study's pipeline: The immunoSEQ output contained only junctional sequences without quality scores, so filtering could not match that applied to full-length reads. Sequences were annotated with PyIR, a Python wrapper for IgBLAST v1.9, using IMGT germline references to assign V/J genes and CDR3. Reads were removed for weak V/J assignments (E-value above 1e-6), missing CDR3, stop codons, out-of-frame junctions, or ambiguous translated residues. V3J clonotypes were defined by identical inferred V gene, J gene, and CDR3 amino acid sequence. To compute the percentage overlap between repertoires, the number of shared unique clonotypes was divided by the size of the smaller repertoire. Repertoire richness was assessed with RTK rarefaction, the Chao1 estimator, and Recon v2.1 estimates of unobserved clonotypes. For all TCRbeta clonotypes obtained by the gDNA method from a few donors, generation probabilities were computed with OLGA. TCRdb obtained this table from immuneACCESS and retained in-frame rearrangements with V and J assigned. These tables miss some clones; where compared with another copy, unresolved V genes account for less than half of the shortfall, and the remainder is unexplained. V, J and clone size derive from that table, while D and trimming were established from the DNA sequence. The sample table contains roughly 2.6 million clones; only one count was recorded for 90% to 95% of them. The ten biggest clones cover around 0.14% of the sample.

Ends trimmed: V by 6 bases, J by 8 bases; bases unmatched to a gene: 8. In the germline V gene (reference sequence), CDR1 corresponds to LNHDA and CDR2 to SQIVND. The CDR3, from cysteine to phenylalanine, totals 14 residues. Only the CDR3 DNA stays, 42 bases, in frame from base 1. Recombination linked TRBV19 to TRBJ2-1; TRBD1 aligns with 9 central bases. This clonotype originated in a man between 18 and 35 years old in good health. Material for sequencing was naive CD4+ T cells sorted from blood. Reading the label with the study, this specimen's cell subset or site is: CD45RA+ positively selected. The CDR3 here reads CASRSGTGWDEQFF. The DNA sequence is TGTGCCAGTAGATCCGGGACAGGGTGGGATGAGCAGTTCTTC.